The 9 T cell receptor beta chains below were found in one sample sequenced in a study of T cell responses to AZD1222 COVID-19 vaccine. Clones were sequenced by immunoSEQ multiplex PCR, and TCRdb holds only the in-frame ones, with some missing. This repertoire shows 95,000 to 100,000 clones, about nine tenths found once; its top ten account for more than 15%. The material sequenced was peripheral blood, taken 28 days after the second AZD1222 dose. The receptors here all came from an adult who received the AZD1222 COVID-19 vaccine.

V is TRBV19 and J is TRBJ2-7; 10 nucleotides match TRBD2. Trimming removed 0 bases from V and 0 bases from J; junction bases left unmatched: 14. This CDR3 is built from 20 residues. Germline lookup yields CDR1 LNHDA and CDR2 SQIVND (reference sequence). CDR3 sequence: CASSIELASGRAYSSYEQYF. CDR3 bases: TGTGCCAGTAGTATAGAACTGGCAAGCGGGAGGGCGTATAGCTCCTACGAGCAGTACTTC.

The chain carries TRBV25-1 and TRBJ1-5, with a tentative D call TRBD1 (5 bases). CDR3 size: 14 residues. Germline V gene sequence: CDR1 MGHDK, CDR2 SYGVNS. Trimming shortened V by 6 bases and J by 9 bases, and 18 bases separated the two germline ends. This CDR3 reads CASRVFTGHGPQHF. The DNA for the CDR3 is TGTGCCAGCAGGGTTTTCACAGGACATGGGCCCCAGCATTTT.

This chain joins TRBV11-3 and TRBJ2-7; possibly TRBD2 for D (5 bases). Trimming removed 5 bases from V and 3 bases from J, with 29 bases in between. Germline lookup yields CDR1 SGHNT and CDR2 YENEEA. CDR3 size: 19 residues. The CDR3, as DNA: TGTGCCAGCAGCGCCGTTGGGGAGTTGCGGCTACCGACCCGCTACGAGCAGTACTTC. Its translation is CASSAVGELRLPTRYEQYF.

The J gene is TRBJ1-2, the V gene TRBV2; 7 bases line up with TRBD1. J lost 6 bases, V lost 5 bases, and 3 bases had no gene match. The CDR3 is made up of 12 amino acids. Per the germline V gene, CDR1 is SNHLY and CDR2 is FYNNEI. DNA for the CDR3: TGTGCCAGCAGTCGACAGGGTCATGGCTACACCTTC. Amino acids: CASSRQGHGYTF.

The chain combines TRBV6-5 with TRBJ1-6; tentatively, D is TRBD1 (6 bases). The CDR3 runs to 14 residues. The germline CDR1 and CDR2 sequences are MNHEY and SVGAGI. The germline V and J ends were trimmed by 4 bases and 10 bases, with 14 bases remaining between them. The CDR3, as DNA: TGTGCCAGCAGTTCGGGGCAGGGGAGATCACCCCTCCACTTT. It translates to CASSSGQGRSPLHF.

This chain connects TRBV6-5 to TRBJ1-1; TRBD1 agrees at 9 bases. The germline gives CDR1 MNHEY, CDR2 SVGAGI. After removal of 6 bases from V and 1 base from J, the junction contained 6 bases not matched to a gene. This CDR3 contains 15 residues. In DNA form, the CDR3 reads TGTGCCAGCAGCCAAGAACAGGGGGCGAACACTGAAGCTTTCTTT. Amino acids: CASSQEQGANTEAFF.

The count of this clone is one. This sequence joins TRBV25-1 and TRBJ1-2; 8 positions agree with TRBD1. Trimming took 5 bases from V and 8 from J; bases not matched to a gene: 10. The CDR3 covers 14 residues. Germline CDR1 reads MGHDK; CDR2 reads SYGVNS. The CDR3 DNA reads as TGTGCCAGCAGTCAGGACAGGGTCCACTCCGGCTACACCTTC. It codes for CASSQDRVHSGYTF.

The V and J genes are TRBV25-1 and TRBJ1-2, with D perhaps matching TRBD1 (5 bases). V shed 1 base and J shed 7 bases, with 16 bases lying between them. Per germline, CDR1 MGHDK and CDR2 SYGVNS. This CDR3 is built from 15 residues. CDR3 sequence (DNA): TGTGCCAGCAGTGAATCAAGGGGCGGGATTCGTGGCTACACCTTC. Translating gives CASSESRGGIRGYTF.

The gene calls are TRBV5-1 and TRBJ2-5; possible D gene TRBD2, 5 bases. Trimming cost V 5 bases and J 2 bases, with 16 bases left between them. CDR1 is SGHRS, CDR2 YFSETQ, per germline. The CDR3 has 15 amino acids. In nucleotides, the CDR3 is TGCGCCAGCAGTCGCACCGGGATCTCGCAAGAGACCCAGTACTTC. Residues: CASSRTGISQETQYF.